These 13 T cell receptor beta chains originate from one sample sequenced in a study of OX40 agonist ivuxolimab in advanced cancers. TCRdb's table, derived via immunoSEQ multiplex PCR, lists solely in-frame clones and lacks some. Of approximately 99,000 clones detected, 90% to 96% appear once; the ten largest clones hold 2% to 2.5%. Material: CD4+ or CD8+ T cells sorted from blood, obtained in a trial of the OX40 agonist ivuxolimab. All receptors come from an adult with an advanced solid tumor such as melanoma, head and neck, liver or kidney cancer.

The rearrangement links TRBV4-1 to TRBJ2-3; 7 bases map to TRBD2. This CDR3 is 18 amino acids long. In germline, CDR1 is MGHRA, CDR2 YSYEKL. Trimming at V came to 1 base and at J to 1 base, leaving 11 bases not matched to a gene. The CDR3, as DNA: TGCGCCAGCAGCCAAGGATGGGGCGGGAGACCTGGCACAGATACGCAGTATTTT. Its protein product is CASSQGWGGRPGTDTQYF.

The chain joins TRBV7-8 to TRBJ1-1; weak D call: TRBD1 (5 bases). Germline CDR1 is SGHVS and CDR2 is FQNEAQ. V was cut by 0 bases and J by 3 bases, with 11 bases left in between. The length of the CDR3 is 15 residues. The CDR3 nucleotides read TGTGCCAGCAGCTTAGCGCCGGGACTGTACACTGAAGCTTTCTTT. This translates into CASSLAPGLYTEAFF. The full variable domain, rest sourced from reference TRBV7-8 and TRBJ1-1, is GAGVSQSPRYKVAKRGQDVALRCDPISGHVSLFWYQQALGQGPEFLTYFQNEAQLDKSGLPSDRFFAERPEGSVSTLKIQRTQQEDSAVYLCASSLAPGLYTEAFFGQGTRLTVV.

The CDR3 loop reads CATSRGVPVGSEQETQYF. The CDR3 bases are TGTGCCACCAGCAGAGGGGTGCCGGTGGGGAGCGAACAAGAGACCCAGTACTTC. The chain uses TRBV15 and TRBJ2-5; D is possibly TRBD2 (5 bases). The CDR3 totals 18 residues. V was trimmed by 1 base and J by 2 bases, leaving 20 bases between them. CDR1 LNHNV and CDR2 YYDKDF come from the germline V gene (reference sequence).

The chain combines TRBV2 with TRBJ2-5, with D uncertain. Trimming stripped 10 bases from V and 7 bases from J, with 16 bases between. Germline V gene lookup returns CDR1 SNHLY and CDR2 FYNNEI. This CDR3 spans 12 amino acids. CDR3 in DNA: TGTGCCACGCATTGGCTCTCAGGGACCCAGTACTTC. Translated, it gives CATHWLSGTQYF.

CDR3: CASSQDATLWEKLFF. As DNA, the CDR3 is TGTGCCAGCAGCCAAGATGCGACCTTGTGGGAAAAACTGTTTTTT. The chain joins TRBV14 to TRBJ1-4; no definite D call. Germline V gives CDR1 SGHDN, CDR2 FVKESK. With 0 bases removed from V and 8 bases from J, the gap between germline ends came to 13 bases. There are 15 residues in the CDR3.

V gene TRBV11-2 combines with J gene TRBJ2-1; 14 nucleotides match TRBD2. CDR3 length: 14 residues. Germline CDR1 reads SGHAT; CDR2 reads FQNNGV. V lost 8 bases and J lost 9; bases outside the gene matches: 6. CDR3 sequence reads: CASRLAGGQSEQFF. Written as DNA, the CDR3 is TGTGCCAGCCGACTAGCGGGGGGGCAGAGTGAGCAGTTCTTC.

Here the CDR3 reads CASSPSVGGAANTGELFF. The DNA of the CDR3 is TGTGCCAGCAGCCCAAGTGTTGGTGGTGCGGCGAACACCGGGGAGCTGTTTTTT. The V call is TRBV7-6, the J call TRBJ2-2; unclear D gene. Germline V gives CDR1 SGHVS, CDR2 FNYEAQ. There are 18 residues in the CDR3. Trimming shortened V by 5 bases and J by 0 bases, and 19 bases separated the two germline ends.

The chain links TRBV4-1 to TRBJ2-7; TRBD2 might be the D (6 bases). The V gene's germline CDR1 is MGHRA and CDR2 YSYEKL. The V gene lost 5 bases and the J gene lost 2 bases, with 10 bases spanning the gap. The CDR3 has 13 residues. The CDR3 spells CASSKGLAYEQYF. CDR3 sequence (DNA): TGCGCCAGCAGCAAGGGACTCGCCTACGAGCAGTACTTC.

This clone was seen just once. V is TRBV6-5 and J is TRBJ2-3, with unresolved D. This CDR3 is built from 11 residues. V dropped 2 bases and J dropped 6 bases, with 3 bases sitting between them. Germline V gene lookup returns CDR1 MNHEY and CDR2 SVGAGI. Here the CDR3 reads CASSYGDTQYF. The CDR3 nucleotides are TGTGCCAGCAGTTACGGGGATACGCAGTATTTT.

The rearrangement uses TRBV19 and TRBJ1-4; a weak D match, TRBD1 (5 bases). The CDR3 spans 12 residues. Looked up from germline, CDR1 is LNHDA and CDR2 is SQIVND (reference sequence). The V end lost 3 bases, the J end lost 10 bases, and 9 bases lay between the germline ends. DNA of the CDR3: TGTGCCAGTAGTATGGGGGTGGGAAAACTGTTTTTT. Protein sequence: CASSMGVGKLFF.

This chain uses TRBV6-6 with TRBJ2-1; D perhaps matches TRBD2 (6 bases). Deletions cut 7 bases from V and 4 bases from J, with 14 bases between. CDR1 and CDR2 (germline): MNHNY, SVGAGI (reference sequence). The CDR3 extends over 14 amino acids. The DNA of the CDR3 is TGTGCCAGCATCGTCCCGGGACTTTACAATGAGCAGTTCTTC. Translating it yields CASIVPGLYNEQFF.

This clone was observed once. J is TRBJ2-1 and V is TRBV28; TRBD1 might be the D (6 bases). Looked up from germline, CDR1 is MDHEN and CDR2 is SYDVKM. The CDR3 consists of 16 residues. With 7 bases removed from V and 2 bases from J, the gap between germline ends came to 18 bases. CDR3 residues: CASNPNRAPTYNEQFF. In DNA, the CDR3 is TGTGCCAGCAACCCAAACAGGGCCCCCACCTACAATGAGCAGTTCTTC.

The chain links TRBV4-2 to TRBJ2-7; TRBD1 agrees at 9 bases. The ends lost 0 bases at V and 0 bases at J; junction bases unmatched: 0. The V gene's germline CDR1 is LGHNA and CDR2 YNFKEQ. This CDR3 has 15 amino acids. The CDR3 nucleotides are TGTGCCAGCAGCCAAGAGACAGGGGGCTCCTACGAGCAGTACTTC. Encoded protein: CASSQETGGSYEQYF.